The clone carrying this T cell receptor beta chain turned up a few times. No antigen is known for it. MiXCR, applied by TCRdb to the 5' RACE reads, yields one record per CDR3 protein. The profile covers approximately 600,000 distinct CDR3 sequences, with around an eighth appearing a single time and under 15% taken by the ten largest. V shed 5 bases and J shed 2 bases, with 14 bases lying between them. CDR3 size: 14 residues. Germline CDR1 reads SGHRS; CDR2 reads YFSETQ. This sample stems from a study of T cells after yellow fever vaccination. Whole-study context: With SMART-Seq v4 Ultra Low Input, the fractions containing low cell numbers were prepared. Study-wide results and caveats: Peaking faster, on day 5 versus 15, the secondary response was nonetheless weaker. Post-booster repertoires again held most primary-vaccination clones (96% CD4, over 80% CD8).

The sequences come from PBMCs, collected on the day of the yellow fever booster vaccination. V and J are TRBV5-1 and TRBJ2-7; either TRBD1 or TRBD2 may fit D (5 bases each). The sequence came from a man under 40 who received the YFV17D yellow fever vaccine. The CDR3, as DNA: TGCGCCAGCAGTTTCGGGACGGAGGCCTACGAGCAGTACTTC. Protein: CASSFGTEAYEQYF.